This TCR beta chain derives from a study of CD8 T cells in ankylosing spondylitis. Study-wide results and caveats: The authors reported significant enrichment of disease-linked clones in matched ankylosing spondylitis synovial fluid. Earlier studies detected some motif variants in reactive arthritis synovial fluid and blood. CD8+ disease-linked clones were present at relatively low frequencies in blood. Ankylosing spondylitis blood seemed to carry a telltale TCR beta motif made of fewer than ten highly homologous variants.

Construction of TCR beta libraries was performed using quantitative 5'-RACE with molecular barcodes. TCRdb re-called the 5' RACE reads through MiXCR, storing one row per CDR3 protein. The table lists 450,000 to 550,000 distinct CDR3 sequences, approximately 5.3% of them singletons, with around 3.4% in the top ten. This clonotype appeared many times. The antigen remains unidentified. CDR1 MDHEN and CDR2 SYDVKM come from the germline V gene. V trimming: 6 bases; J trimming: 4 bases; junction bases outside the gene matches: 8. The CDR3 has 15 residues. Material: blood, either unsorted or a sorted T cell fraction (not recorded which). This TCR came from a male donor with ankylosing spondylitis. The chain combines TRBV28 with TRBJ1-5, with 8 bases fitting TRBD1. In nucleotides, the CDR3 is TGTGCCAGCAGCGCGGACAGGGTGTTGAATCAGCCCCAGCATTTT. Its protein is CASSADRVLNQPQHF.